A single sample gave rise to the 25 T cell receptor beta chains below, sequenced in a study of cytomegalovirus exposure and HLA in healthy donors. This PCR relied on a set of 60 Vbeta primers and 13 Jbeta primers. Measured with immunoSEQ multiplex PCR; TCRdb has only the in-frame clones, and not every one. This table holds fewer than 200,000 clones, roughly 81% found once. The sample consisted of PBMCs. All receptors derive from a young man in good health and CMV-seropositive.

V gene TRBV4-3 combines with J gene TRBJ2-2, with D possibly matching TRBD2 (5 bases). The V end was cut by 4 bases, the J end by 3 bases, with 15 bases between. The CDR3 spans 16 residues. Germline V lookup: CDR1 LGHNA, CDR2 YSLEER. CDR3 region: CASSLARGSDTGELFF. The CDR3 bases are TGCGCCAGCAGCCTCGCCCGGGGTTCGGACACCGGGGAGCTGTTTTTT.

V usage is TRBV5-1 and J usage is TRBJ2-1; maybe TRBD1 (6 bases). V dropped 5 bases and J dropped 4 bases, with 13 bases sitting between them. The CDR3 is made up of 14 amino acids. Per the germline V gene, CDR1 is SGHRS and CDR2 is YFSETQ. CDR3 amino acids: CASRGDTYYNEQFF. The CDR3 coding sequence is TGCGCCAGCAGGGGGGACACTTATTACAATGAGCAGTTCTTC.

In this sample, this clone turned up a few times. The chain carries TRBV29-1 and TRBJ1-1; 9 bases align to TRBD1. V shed 6 bases and J 5 bases; nucleotides not matched to a gene: 4. CDR3 length: 12 amino acids. Germline V CDR1 and CDR2: SQVTM, ANQGSEA. CDR3 nucleotide sequence: TGCAGCGTCGCCGACAGGGGGACTGAAGCTTTCTTT. Amino acids: CSVADRGTEAFF.

CDR3 coding DNA: TGTGCCAGCAGCCCCGGGACAGGGATATGGGAGCAGTACTTC. Translated: CASSPGTGIWEQYF. This chain joins TRBV28 and TRBJ2-7, with 9 bases lining up with TRBD1. Trimming took 6 bases from V and 7 from J; bases not matched to a gene: 10. The CDR3 is 14 residues long. Looked up from germline, CDR1 is MDHEN and CDR2 is SYDVKM.

V and J are TRBV5-1 and TRBJ2-1, with 10 positions matching TRBD2. Germline-derived CDR1 and CDR2 are SGHRS and YFSETQ. J gave up 8 bases and V 5 bases, and 16 bases lay outside the gene matches. CDR3 size: 17 residues. The DNA of the CDR3 is TGCGCCAGCAGTCCCGGGGGAGCGGGAGGGCACTCGGATGAGCAGTTCTTC. Its translation: CASSPGGAGGHSDEQFF.

This clone showed up just a few times. This chain joins TRBV5-5 and TRBJ2-2; D is perhaps TRBD1 (6 bases). Germline assignment: CDR1 SGHKS and CDR2 YYEKEE (reference sequence). With 4 bases removed from V and 11 bases from J, the gap between germline ends came to 12 bases. This CDR3 region has 12 residues. CDR3 amino acids: CASSLDRSELFF. The CDR3 coding sequence is TGTGCCAGCAGCCTAGACAGGTCAGAGCTGTTTTTT.

The CDR3 DNA reads TGTGCCAGCAGCTCCTTCGGGGGAAACACTGAAGCTTTCTTT. Its translation: CASSSFGGNTEAFF. The chain employs TRBV7-3 and TRBJ1-1, with D possibly TRBD1 on 5 matching bases. The CDR3 has 14 residues. The V gene's germline CDR1 is SGHTA and CDR2 FQGTGA. The V and J ends lost 4 bases and 2 bases respectively, with 11 bases between them.

The rearrangement joins TRBV2 to TRBJ1-1; 7 bases align to TRBD1. Per germline, CDR1 SNHLY and CDR2 FYNNEI. The CDR3 covers 12 residues. The V gene end was trimmed by 6 bases and the J gene end by 10 bases; junction bases not matched to a gene: 8. The CDR3 reads CASSGDRAGAFF. In DNA, the CDR3 is TGTGCCAGCAGCGGAGACAGGGCGGGAGCTTTCTTT.

This clone is a singleton in its sample. The genes are TRBV30 and TRBJ2-3, with 8 positions matching TRBD2. The CDR3 covers 17 residues. CDR1 GTSNPN and CDR2 SVGIG come from the germline V gene (reference sequence). The trim removed 2 bases at V and 4 bases at J, leaving 14 bases unmatched. CDR3: CAWSPIIGREVPDTQYF. Here the CDR3 DNA reads TGTGCCTGGAGTCCTATAATAGGGCGGGAGGTCCCAGATACGCAGTATTTT.

The chain is built from TRBV11-1 and TRBJ2-2; TRBD2 matches 8 bases. This CDR3 contains 19 residues. Germline CDR1 and CDR2: SGHAT and FQDESV (reference sequence). J was trimmed by 0 bases and V by 5 bases; bases with no gene match: 14. CDR3 coding DNA: TGTGCCAGCAGCCTCGTAATGGGGGCTAGCGGGCCGAACACCGGGGAGCTGTTTTTT. This sequence encodes CASSLVMGASGPNTGELFF.

The chain couples TRBV29-1 to TRBJ2-3; D gene ambiguous. The CDR3 sequence is 14 residues long. V was shortened by 0 bases and J by 0 bases, with 7 bases between the two germline ends. CDR1 and CDR2 (germline): SQVTM, ANQGSEA. DNA of the CDR3: TGCAGCGTTGAAGATTTCAGTAGCACAGATACGCAGTATTTT. This codes for CSVEDFSSTDTQYF.

The V call is TRBV4-1, the J call TRBJ2-1, with D possibly being TRBD2 (6 bases). Between the trimmed V and J ends, which lost 6 bases and 2 bases, there was a span of 17 bases. This CDR3 has 16 residues. Germline lookup yields CDR1 MGHRA and CDR2 YSYEKL. The CDR3 region has the DNA TGCGCCAGCAGTCATTCCGGGACTGGGACCTACAATGAGCAGTTCTTC. Amino acids: CASSHSGTGTYNEQFF.

The chain has TRBV7-2 and TRBJ1-6; 7 bases are shared with TRBD1. After removal of 6 bases from V and 0 bases from J, the junction contained 5 bases not matched to a gene. Germline V gene lookup returns CDR1 SGHTA and CDR2 FQGNSA. This CDR3 has 16 amino acids. This CDR3 reads CASRYRGDSYNSPLHF. CDR3 bases: TGTGCCAGCAGGTACAGGGGCGACTCCTATAATTCACCCCTCCACTTT.

This sequence joins TRBV11-2 and TRBJ2-7; D gene unclear. The germline V gene encodes CDR1 SGHAT and CDR2 FQNNGV. Trimming left V 5 bases short and J 4 bases short, with 15 bases between. The CDR3 runs 14 residues. In nucleotides, the CDR3 is TGTGCCAGCAGCCCGGTGCACGTACTGTACGAGCAGTACTTC. This translates into CASSPVHVLYEQYF.

The chain joins TRBV27 to TRBJ2-1; 7 bases agree with TRBD2. The CDR3 totals 15 residues. CDR1 and CDR2 from the germline V gene are MNHEY and SMNVEV (reference sequence). Trimming cost V 3 bases and J 3 bases; bases outside gene matches: 5. In nucleotides, the CDR3 is TGTGCCAGCAGTTTTGTGCGGGAGAGCTACAATGAGCAGTTCTTC. Protein: CASSFVRESYNEQFF.

Only one count was recorded for this clone. The rearrangement links TRBV29-1 to TRBJ1-2; D gene unclear. V lost 4 bases, J lost 5 bases, and 14 bases lay in between. From germline, CDR1 is SQVTM and CDR2 ANQGSEA. The CDR3 sequence is 13 residues long. CDR3 coding DNA: TGCAGCGTTGGAGCGGGCGGGGTTTATGGCTACACCTTC. This translates into CSVGAGGVYGYTF.

V gene TRBV7-9 combines with J gene TRBJ1-3; no clear D gene. Per the germline V gene, CDR1 is SEHNR and CDR2 is FQNEAQ (reference sequence). There are 15 residues in the CDR3. V was shortened by 6 bases and J by 0 bases, with 12 bases between the two germline ends. The CDR3 bases are TGTGCCAGCAGTTCTAGGTCCTTCTCTGGAAACACCATATATTTT. Translating gives CASSSRSFSGNTIYF.

The chain combines TRBV5-1 with TRBJ2-1; a possible D gene is TRBD2 (5 bases). The CDR3 sequence is 16 residues long. CDR1 and CDR2 from the germline V gene are SGHRS and YFSETQ. Trimming took off 4 bases at V and 5 bases at J, with 19 bases between the two ends. The CDR3 region is CASSHGLSRDNNEQFF. The CDR3 region has the DNA TGCGCCAGCAGCCATGGACTCTCTCGTGATAACAATGAGCAGTTCTTC.

The chain has TRBV18 and TRBJ2-3, with a tentative D call TRBD1 (5 bases). There are 14 residues in the CDR3. Germline loops: CDR1 KGHSH, CDR2 LQKENI. V was pared by 3 bases and J by 0 bases, with 7 bases between. DNA of the CDR3: TGTGCCAGCTCACCGACAGCTAGCACAGATACGCAGTATTTT. Encoded protein: CASSPTASTDTQYF.

The chain employs TRBV25-1 and TRBJ2-2; 11 positions match TRBD1. The CDR3 covers 13 residues. Germline-derived CDR1 and CDR2 are MGHDK and SYGVNS. Trimming removed 8 bases from V and 7 bases from J; junction bases left unmatched: 3. In nucleotides, the CDR3 is TGTGCCAGCCGGACAGGGGGCATCGGGGAGCTGTTTTTT. Translating gives CASRTGGIGELFF.

The chain couples TRBV7-8 to TRBJ1-5; perhaps TRBD1 as D (5 bases). V lost 5 bases, J lost 1 base, and 12 bases lay in between. The V gene's germline CDR1 is SGHVS and CDR2 FQNEAQ. The CDR3 covers 15 residues. The CDR3 DNA sequence: TGTGCCAGCAGCCTTTTCAGGGAAAGCAATCAGCCCCAGCATTTT. Translating it yields CASSLFRESNQPQHF.

The chain couples TRBV5-4 to TRBJ2-7; D call uncertain. The germline V and J ends were trimmed by 3 bases and 3 bases, with 4 bases remaining between them. There are 11 residues in the CDR3. CDR1 and CDR2 (germline): SGHNT, YYREEE (reference sequence). As DNA, the CDR3 is TGTGCCAGCAGCTCCTTCTACGAGCAGTACTTC. The encoded protein is CASSSFYEQYF. Using reference TRBV5-4 and TRBJ2-7 for the parts outside the CDR3, the full variable domain is ETGVTQSPTHLIKTRGQQVTLRCSSQSGHNTVSWYQQALGQGPQFIFQYYREEENGRGNFPPRFSGLQFPNYSSELNVNALELDDSALYLCASSSFYEQYFGPGTRLTVT.

J is TRBJ2-5 and V is TRBV5-1, with D tentatively TRBD2 (7 bases). The CDR3 totals 13 residues. Germline V gene data show CDR1 as SGHRS and CDR2 as YFSETQ. V was cut by 3 bases and J by 4 bases, with 10 bases left in between. This chain's CDR3 is CASSWGGPETQYF. The DNA of the CDR3 is TGCGCCAGCAGCTGGGGGGGCCCAGAGACCCAGTACTTC.

This clone was seen a handful of times. The V gene is TRBV19, the J gene TRBJ1-4; 8 positions match TRBD1. Germline CDR1 reads LNHDA; CDR2 reads SQIVND (reference sequence). This CDR3 region has 16 residues. Trimming cost V 1 base and J 7 bases; bases outside gene matches: 8. The CDR3 nucleotides are TGTGCCAGTAGTATAGGGGCAGGGGGCTTGGCTGAAAAACTGTTTTTT. Its protein product is CASSIGAGGLAEKLFF. Drawing the rest from reference TRBV19 and TRBJ1-4, the complete variable domain is DGGITQSPKYLFRKEGQNVTLSCEQNLNHDAMYWYRQDPGQGLRLIYYSQIVNDFQKGDIAEGYSVSREKKESFPLTVTSAQKNPTAFYLCASSIGAGGLAEKLFFGSGTQLSVL.

This clone occurred a few times. The rearrangement links TRBV27 to TRBJ2-5; TRBD1 matches at 10 bases. The germline CDR1 and CDR2 sequences are MNHEY and SMNVEV (reference sequence). This CDR3 is built from 14 residues. Trimming at V came to 10 bases and at J to 2 bases, leaving 7 bases not matched to a gene. The CDR3 bases are TGTGCCACCCGGGGGGACAGGGGTCAAGAGACCCAGTACTTC. Its protein product is CATRGDRGQETQYF.